A selection of T cell receptor beta chains follows, all from one sample in a study of blood T cell repertoires in COVID-19. The data were produced by immunoSEQ multiplex PCR, yet TCRdb's version contains in-frame clones alone and is incomplete. The sample carries roughly 250,000 clones, approximately 80% recorded once. The sequenced sample was peripheral blood. The receptors were gathered from a woman aged 60 to 75 with active or convalescent COVID-19. CDR3s include the opening cysteine and the closing phenylalanine or tryptophan. D genes are given only for firm matches. A row's size may be missing; if present it is once, few, many or a size class.

clone_size	d_call	j_call	v_call	cdr3_nt	cdr3_aa
.	TRBD2	TRBJ2-3	TRBV9	TGTGCCAGCAGCGTTAAGCGGGGGGGCCTGGCAGATACGCAGTATTTT	CASSVKRGGLADTQYF
.	.	TRBJ1-4	TRBV12-3/TRBV12-4	TGTGCCAGCAGTTTTGGGGGGAATGAAAAACTGTTTTTT	CASSFGGNEKLFF
once	.	TRBJ1-4	TRBV6-6	TGTGCCAGCAGACTTGACAGTGCAACTAATGAAAAACTGTTTTTT	CASRLDSATNEKLFF
once	TRBD1	TRBJ2-2	TRBV5-4	TGTGCCAGCAGCTCACGCACGGGACAGGAGAACACCGGGGAGCTGTTTTTT	CASSSRTGQENTGELFF
.	.	TRBJ2-2	TRBV19	TGTGCCAGTAGTGGGCAGGCCAACACCGGGGAGCTGTTTTTT	CASSGQANTGELFF
.	TRBD1	TRBJ1-5	TRBV3-1/TRBV3-2	TGTGCCAGCAGCCAAGAGGCGACAGGGGTTCAGCCCCAGCATTTT	CASSQEATGVQPQHF
.	.	TRBJ2-7	TRBV2	TGTGCCAGCAGTGGTACCACCCGGGGGGAGCAGTACTTC	CASSGTTRGEQYF
.	.	TRBJ1-5	TRBV27	TGTGCCAGCAGTTTCGAACAGCTCAATCAGCCCCAGCATTTT	CASSFEQLNQPQHF
many	.	TRBJ1-1	TRBV11-2	TGTGCCAGCAGCTTAGACGTATGGGGCCTTGAAGCTTTCTTT	CASSLDVWGLEAFF
.	TRBD1	TRBJ2-3	TRBV7-9	TGTGCCAGCAGCTACACAGGGGGTCGGACAGATACGCAGTATTTT	CASSYTGGRTDTQYF
.	.	TRBJ2-7	TRBV27	TGTGCCAGCAGTTTATCGGGTCGGGGGGCCCTTTCTAACGAGCAGTACTTC	CASSLSGRGALSNEQYF
once	TRBD2	TRBJ2-1	TRBV18	TGTGCCAGCTCACCGGTGGGACTACCCTACAATGAGCAGTTCTTC	CASSPVGLPYNEQFF
.	TRBD1	TRBJ2-1	TRBV4-1	TGCGCCAGCAGCCCCGGAGGGACAGGGTACAATGAGCAGTTCTTC	CASSPGGTGYNEQFF
.	.	TRBJ2-1	TRBV9	TGTGCCAGCAGCGTAGGGGACTCGCCCTACAATGAGCAGTTCTTC	CASSVGDSPYNEQFF
.	TRBD2	TRBJ2-1	TRBV11-3	TGTGCCAGCAGCAAGGGACTAGCGGGCCCCTACAATGAGCAGTTCTTC	CASSKGLAGPYNEQFF
.	TRBD1	TRBJ1-2	TRBV9	TGTGCCAGCAGCGCCCCTGGACAGGGCGCCCCCTCTTTCTATGGCTACACCTTC	CASSAPGQGAPSFYGYTF
few	.	TRBJ1-5	TRBV10-2	TGCGCCAGCAGTGGAAGGGACATCCAGCCCCAGCATTTT	CASSGRDIQPQHF
.	TRBD1	TRBJ1-5	TRBV6-4	TGTGCCAGCAGTGTTATCGACAGGGGGAATAGCAATCAGCCCCAGCATTTT	CASSVIDRGNSNQPQHF
few	.	TRBJ1-1	TRBV6-6	TGTGCCAGCAGTCCTAAAGACAGCTGGAACACTGAAGCTTTCTTT	CASSPKDSWNTEAFF
once	.	TRBJ2-6	TRBV7-9	TGTGCCAGCAGCTTAGAGCAGGGTGCATCTGGGGCCAACGTCCTGACTTTC	CASSLEQGASGANVLTF
.	.	TRBJ2-5	TRBV20-1	TGCAGTGCTAGTAGCGCCCGGGGAGGGACCCAGTACTTC	CSASSARGGTQYF
once	TRBD1	TRBJ1-1	TRBV6-1	TGTGCCAGCAGTGTCCCTGGTGAATGGTATGAAAGGGGGCCCGATCCTGGAGCTTTCTTT	CASSVPGEWYERGPDPGAFF
.	TRBD1	TRBJ2-2	TRBV19	TGTGCCAGTAGTAGACCGGGACAGGGGAGGACCGGGGAGCTGTTTTTT	CASSRPGQGRTGELFF
.	.	TRBJ2-1	TRBV15	TGTGCCACCAGCAAGACCCGGGGGGCAGTCAATGAGCAGTTCTTC	CATSKTRGAVNEQFF
.	TRBD2	TRBJ2-7	TRBV2	TGTGCCAGCAGGATGTTAGCGGGGGGGTCCTACGAGCAGTACTTC	CASRMLAGGSYEQYF
.	TRBD2	TRBJ2-5	TRBV7-9	TGTGCCAGCAGCTTAGCCATGTTCGGGGGGGTAGAGACCCAGTACTTC	CASSLAMFGGVETQYF
.	TRBD1	TRBJ1-1	TRBV28	TGTGCCAGCAGTTTTACGGGACAGTTGAACACTGAAGCTTTCTTT	CASSFTGQLNTEAFF
once	.	TRBJ1-5	TRBV20-1	TGCAGTGCTAGTCGGGAAGGTGGAAGTCAGCCCCAGCATTTT	CSASREGGSQPQHF
few	TRBD1	TRBJ2-7	TRBV3-1/TRBV3-2	TGTGCCAGCAGCGGGACAGGGAAGCCTAGCGAGCAGTACTTC	CASSGTGKPSEQYF
many	.	TRBJ2-5	TRBV9	TGTGCCAGCAGCGCCTCGAGCGTGTCGCGGGAGACCCAGTACTTC	CASSASSVSRETQYF
medium-sized	TRBD1	TRBJ1-1	TRBV4-1	TGCGCCAGCAGCCCGAAACAGGGGGCGTTCCGGAACACTGAAGCTTTCTTT	CASSPKQGAFRNTEAFF
.	TRBD2	TRBJ2-7	TRBV10-1	TGCGCCAGCAGCGTTAGCGGGGTAGACTACGAGCAGTACTTC	CASSVSGVDYEQYF